This T cell receptor (beta chain) was sequenced in a study of blood T cell repertoires in COVID-19. For the study at large: The United States, Italy and Spain were the sources of the acute and convalescent COVID-19 samples. The analysed material was cDNA or gDNA that came from T cells, B-cell-depleted T cells, or PBMCs.

In the original workflow: Amplification of reference gene primers provided the estimated nucleated cell counts. Produced via immunoSEQ multiplex PCR; TCRdb's table is partial and in-frame only. V and J calls and clone size follow that table, whereas D and trimming were derived from the DNA. The data contain roughly 160,000 clones, approximately 86% of them singletons. V lost 8 bases to trimming and J lost 7 bases, with 16 bases between them. CDR3 length equals 13 residues. Germline V gives CDR1 SGHKS, CDR2 YYEKEE (reference sequence). Sequenced: peripheral blood. The V gene is TRBV5-5, the J gene TRBJ2-4, with D tentatively TRBD1 (5 bases). The sequence was obtained from a woman in her sixties who had recovered from COVID-19. The CDR3 protein is CASTTSRQNIQYF. The CDR3 DNA is TGTGCCAGTACAACCTCAAGACAGAACATTCAGTACTTC.